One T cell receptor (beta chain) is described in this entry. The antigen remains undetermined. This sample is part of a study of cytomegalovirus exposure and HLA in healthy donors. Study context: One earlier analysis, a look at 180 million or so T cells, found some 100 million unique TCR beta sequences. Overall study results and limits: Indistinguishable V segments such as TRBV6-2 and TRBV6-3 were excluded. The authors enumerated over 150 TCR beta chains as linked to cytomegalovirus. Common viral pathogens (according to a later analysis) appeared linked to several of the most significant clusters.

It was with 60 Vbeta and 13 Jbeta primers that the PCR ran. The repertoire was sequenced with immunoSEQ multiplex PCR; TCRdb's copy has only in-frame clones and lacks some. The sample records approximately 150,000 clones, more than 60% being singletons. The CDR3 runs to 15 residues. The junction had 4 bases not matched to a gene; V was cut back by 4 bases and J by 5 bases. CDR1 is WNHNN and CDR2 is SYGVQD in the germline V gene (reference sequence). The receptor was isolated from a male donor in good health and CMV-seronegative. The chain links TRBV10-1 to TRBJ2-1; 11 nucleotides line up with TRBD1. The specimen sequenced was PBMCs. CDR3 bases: TGCGCCAGCAGTGCGGGACAGGGGGTCCACAATGAGCAGTTCTTC. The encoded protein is CASSAGQGVHNEQFF.